This T cell receptor (beta chain) comes out of a study of T cells in Graves' hyperthyroidism and ophthalmopathy. Study conclusions and caveats: The authors' 13 V-J model separated ophthalmopathy from stable hyperthyroidism. Ophthalmopathy was identified by the model a median about six months ahead of onset.

V trimming: 5 bases; J trimming: 3 bases; junction bases outside the gene matches: 10. The CDR3 spans 16 residues. Looked up from germline, CDR1 is SGHTA and CDR2 is FQGNSA. The study based diagnoses on clinical symptoms, serum thyroxine and TRAb, thyroid ultrasound and orbital computed tomography. PBMCs were derived from more than 8 ml fresh peripheral blood. RNA transcripts provided the source from which TCR beta CDR3 regions were amplified. Carried out on the TCR CDR3, a first-round RT-PCR used the HTBI primer set. TCRdb reprocessed the multiplex PCR reads via MiXCR and lists one record per CDR3 protein. The sample has more than 450,000 distinct CDR3 sequences, 12% to 15% seen once. There are many counts of this clonotype. What it binds is not known.

Material for sequencing was blood. The V gene is TRBV7-2, the J gene TRBJ2-4, with TRBD1 identical over 7 bases. The receptor was isolated from a woman in her 40s with Graves' hyperthyroidism. This chain's CDR3 is CASSLQGEVGKNIQYF. CDR3 coding DNA: TGTGCCAGCAGCCTTCAGGGGGAAGTCGGCAAAAACATTCAGTACTTC.